This TCR beta chain appears in the sequencing data of a study of STAT5B mutations in CD4+ large granular lymphocyte leukemia. Losses at the gene ends were 4 bases for V and 6 bases for J; bases not matched to a gene: 14. CDR1 and CDR2 from the germline V gene are LGHNA and YSLEER. This CDR3 comprises 16 residues. Generated by immunoSEQ multiplex PCR, the TCRdb table keeps only in-frame clones and is missing some. The data contain some 23,000 clones, about 79% of them singletons. This clone was detected once. The sequencing sample was made of CD4+ T cells from blood buffy coats. The source is a human donor in good health. The J gene is TRBJ1-2, the V gene TRBV4-3; 7 nucleotides line up with TRBD1. CDR3 loop: CASSLQIGGGRNGYTF. In DNA, the CDR3 is TGCGCCAGCAGCCTCCAAATTGGAGGGGGCAGGAATGGCTACACCTTC.